This T cell receptor (beta chain) appears in the sequencing data of a study of Graves' ophthalmopathy and Graves' hyperthyroidism. Study as a whole: The collection of peripheral blood took place at initial diagnosis, before any treatment. Broader study findings: A classifier, a 13-signature model, separated ophthalmopathy from stable hyperthyroidism with more than 85% sensitivity and 75% to 83% specificity.

J gave up 5 bases and V 4 bases, and 7 bases lay outside the gene matches. The CDR3 is made up of 14 amino acids. RNA transcripts were the template, and TCR beta CDR3 regions were amplified from them. The library came from an HTBI-primed first-round RT-PCR and a second-round multiplex PCR. TCRdb reprocessed the multiplex PCR reads via MiXCR and lists one record per CDR3 protein. The repertoire holds about 660,000 distinct CDR3 sequences, with roughly two fifths as singletons. With regard to this clonotype: Antigen specificity is unknown.

Moderate-to-severe activity, CAS ≥3, NOSPECS ≥4 and a duration under 3 months were seen in donors with ophthalmopathy. The chain joins TRBV12-3 or TRBV12-4 to TRBJ1-1, with 7 nucleotides matching TRBD1. The sample consisted of peripheral blood. The receptor was derived from an adult man with Graves' ophthalmopathy. The CDR3 nucleotides read TGTGCCAGCAGTTGGGAGGGGGCGCTTACTGAAGCTTTCTTT. This sequence encodes CASSWEGALTEAFF.